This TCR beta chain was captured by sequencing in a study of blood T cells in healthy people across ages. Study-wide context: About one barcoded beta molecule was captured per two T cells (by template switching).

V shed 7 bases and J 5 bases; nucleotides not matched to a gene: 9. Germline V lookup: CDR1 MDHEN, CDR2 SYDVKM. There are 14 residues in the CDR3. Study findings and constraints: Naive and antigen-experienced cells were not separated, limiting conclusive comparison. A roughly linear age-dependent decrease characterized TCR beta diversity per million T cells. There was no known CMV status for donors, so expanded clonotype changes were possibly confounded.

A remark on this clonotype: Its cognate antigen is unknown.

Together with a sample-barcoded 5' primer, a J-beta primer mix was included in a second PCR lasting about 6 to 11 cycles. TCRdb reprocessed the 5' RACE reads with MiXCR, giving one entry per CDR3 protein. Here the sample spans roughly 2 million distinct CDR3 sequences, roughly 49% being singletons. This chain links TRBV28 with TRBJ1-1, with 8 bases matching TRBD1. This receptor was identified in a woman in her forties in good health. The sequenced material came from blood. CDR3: CASTTTGVLTEAFF. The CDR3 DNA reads TGTGCCAGCACCACGACAGGGGTTCTTACTGAAGCTTTCTTT.